This T cell receptor beta chain was identified in a study of control samples from healthy donors and cancer patients (TCRdb year 2020). Comments on this clone: It lacks a known antigen. Base qualities are not at hand, and no much larger clone is one base apart.

The germline V and J ends show losses of 5 bases and 5 bases respectively, and no gene match explains 6 bases of the junction. The cysteine opens and the phenylalanine closes a CDR3 of 16 amino acids. Only the CDR3 DNA is retained, 48 bases long and in frame from the first base. CDR1 and CDR2 were assigned from the germline V gene as SNHLY and FYNNEI. Library construction relied on the immunoSEQ multiplex PCR assay. This is the immuneACCESS table as TCRdb keeps it, with only in-frame sequences that have V and J called. A part of the clones is gone; compared with another copy, unresolved V genes explain less than half, and the rest is unexplained. The sample yields more than 95,000 clones; around 87% were counted once. The top ten clones comprise roughly 3% of the sample.

This receptor was obtained from a man in his 60s in good health. This receptor chain uses TRBV2 and TRBJ2-1, with 13 bases in between that match TRBD2. The sample consisted of blood. Here the CDR3 is given as CASSPTSGGLNNEQFF. The DNA reads TGTGCCAGCAGTCCGACTAGCGGGGGGCTAAACAATGAGCAGTTCTTC.